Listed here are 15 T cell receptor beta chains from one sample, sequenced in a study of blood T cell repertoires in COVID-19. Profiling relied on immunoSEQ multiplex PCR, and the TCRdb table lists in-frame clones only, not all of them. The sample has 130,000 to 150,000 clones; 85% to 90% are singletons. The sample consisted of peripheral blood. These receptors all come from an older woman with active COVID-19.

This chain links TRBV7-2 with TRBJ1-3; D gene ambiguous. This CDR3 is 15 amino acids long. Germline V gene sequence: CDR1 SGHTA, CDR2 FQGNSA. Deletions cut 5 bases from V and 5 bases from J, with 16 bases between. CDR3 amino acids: CASSGGFGRRNTIYF. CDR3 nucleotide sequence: TGTGCCAGCAGCGGAGGATTCGGCAGGAGAAACACCATATATTTT.

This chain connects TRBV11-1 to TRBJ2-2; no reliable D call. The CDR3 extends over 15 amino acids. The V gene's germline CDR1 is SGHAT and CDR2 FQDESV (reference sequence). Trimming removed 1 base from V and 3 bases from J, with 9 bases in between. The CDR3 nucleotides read TGTGCCAGCAGCTTAGAATTCAGTTACACCGGGGAGCTGTTTTTT. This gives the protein CASSLEFSYTGELFF.

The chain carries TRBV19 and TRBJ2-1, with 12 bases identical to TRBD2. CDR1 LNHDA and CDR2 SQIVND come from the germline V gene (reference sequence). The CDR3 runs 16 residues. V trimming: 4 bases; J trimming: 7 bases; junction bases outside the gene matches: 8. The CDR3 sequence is CASSTPGLAGINEQFF. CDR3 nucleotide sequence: TGTGCCAGTAGTACCCCCGGACTAGCGGGAATTAATGAGCAGTTCTTC.

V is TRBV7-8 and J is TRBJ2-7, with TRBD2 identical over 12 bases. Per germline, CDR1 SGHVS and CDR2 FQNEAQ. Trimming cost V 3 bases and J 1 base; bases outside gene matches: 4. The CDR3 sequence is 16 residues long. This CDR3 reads CASSLTGTSGSYEQYF. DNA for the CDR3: TGTGCCAGCAGCTTGACCGGGACTAGCGGGTCCTACGAGCAGTACTTC.

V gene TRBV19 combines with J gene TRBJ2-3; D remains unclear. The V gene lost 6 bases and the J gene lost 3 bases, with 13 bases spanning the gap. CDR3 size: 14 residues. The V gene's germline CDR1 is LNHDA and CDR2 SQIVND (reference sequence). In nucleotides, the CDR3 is TGTGCCAGTAGGTTCGCGTCCCGTACAGATACGCAGTATTTT. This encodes CASRFASRTDTQYF. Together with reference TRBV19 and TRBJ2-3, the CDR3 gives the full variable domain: DGGITQSPKYLFRKEGQNVTLSCEQNLNHDAMYWYRQDPGQGLRLIYYSQIVNDFQKGDIAEGYSVSREKKESFPLTVTSAQKNPTAFYLCASRFASRTDTQYFGPGTRLTVL.

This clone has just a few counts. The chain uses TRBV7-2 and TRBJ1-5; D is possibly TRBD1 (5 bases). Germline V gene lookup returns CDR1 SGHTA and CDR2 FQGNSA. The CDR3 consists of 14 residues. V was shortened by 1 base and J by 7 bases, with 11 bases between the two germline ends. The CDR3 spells CASSLDRLTQPQHF. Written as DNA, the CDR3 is TGTGCCAGCAGCTTAGACAGGCTCACCCAGCCCCAGCATTTT.

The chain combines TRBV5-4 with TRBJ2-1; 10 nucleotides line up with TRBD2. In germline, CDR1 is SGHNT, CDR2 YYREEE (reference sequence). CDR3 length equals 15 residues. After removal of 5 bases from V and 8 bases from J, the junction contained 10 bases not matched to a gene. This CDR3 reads CASRDASGSGHEQFF. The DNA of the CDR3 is TGTGCCAGCAGGGACGCTAGCGGGAGCGGCCATGAGCAGTTCTTC.

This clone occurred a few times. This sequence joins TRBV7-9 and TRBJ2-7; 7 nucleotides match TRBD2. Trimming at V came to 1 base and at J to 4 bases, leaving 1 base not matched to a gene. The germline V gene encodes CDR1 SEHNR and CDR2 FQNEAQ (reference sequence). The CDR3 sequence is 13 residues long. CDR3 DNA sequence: TGTGCCAGCAGCTTAGGGGAGGGTTACGAGCAGTACTTC. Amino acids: CASSLGEGYEQYF.

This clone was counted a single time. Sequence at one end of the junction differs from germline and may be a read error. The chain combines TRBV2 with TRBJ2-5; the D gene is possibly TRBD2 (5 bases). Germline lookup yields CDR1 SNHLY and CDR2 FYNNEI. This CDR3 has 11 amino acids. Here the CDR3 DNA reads TGTGGCAGCGGTAATGGAGAGGCCCAGTACTTC. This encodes CGSGNGEAQYF.

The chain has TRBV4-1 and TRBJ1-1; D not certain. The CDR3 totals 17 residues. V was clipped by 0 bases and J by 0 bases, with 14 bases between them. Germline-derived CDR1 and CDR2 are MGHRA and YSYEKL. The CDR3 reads CASSQENPGSMNTEAFF. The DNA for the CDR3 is TGCGCCAGCAGCCAAGAAAATCCGGGGAGTATGAACACTGAAGCTTTCTTT.

The CDR3 nucleotides read TGCGCCAGCAGCGCCCGGACAGGGCGGCGCGGTTCACCCCTCCACTTT. This translates into CASSARTGRRGSPLHF. This rearrangement joins TRBV5-1 to TRBJ1-6; 8 positions agree with TRBD1. Germline V lookup: CDR1 SGHRS, CDR2 YFSETQ. The length of the CDR3 is 16 residues. V lost 4 bases, J lost 9 bases, and 12 bases stayed unmatched.

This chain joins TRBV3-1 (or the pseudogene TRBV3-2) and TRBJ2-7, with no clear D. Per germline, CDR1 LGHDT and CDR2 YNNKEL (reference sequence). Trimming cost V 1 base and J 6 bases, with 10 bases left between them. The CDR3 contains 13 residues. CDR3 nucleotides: TGTGCCAGCAGCCAAGGGTACCCAGGCGAGCAGTACTTC. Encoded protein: CASSQGYPGEQYF.

As DNA, the CDR3 is TGTGCCGCGCAGGGGCGGGAAAAACTGTTTTTT. It specifies CAAQGREKLFF. This rearrangement joins TRBV28 to TRBJ1-4; D may be TRBD1 (6 bases). Looked up from germline, CDR1 is MDHEN and CDR2 is SYDVKM. Trimming left V 11 bases short and J 8 bases short, with 12 bases between. The CDR3 covers 11 residues.

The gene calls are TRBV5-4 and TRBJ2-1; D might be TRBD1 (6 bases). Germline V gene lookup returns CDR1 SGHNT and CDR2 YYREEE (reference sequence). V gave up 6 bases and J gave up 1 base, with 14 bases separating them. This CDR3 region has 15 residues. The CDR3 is CASTTGTGSYNEQFF. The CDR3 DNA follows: TGTGCCAGCACCACCGGAACAGGGTCCTACAATGAGCAGTTCTTC.

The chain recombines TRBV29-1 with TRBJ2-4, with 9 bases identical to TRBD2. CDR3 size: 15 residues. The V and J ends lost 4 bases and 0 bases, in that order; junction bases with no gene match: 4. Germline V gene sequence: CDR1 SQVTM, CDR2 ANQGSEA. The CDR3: CSVGGGRGAKNIQYF. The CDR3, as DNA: TGCAGCGTTGGGGGCGGGAGGGGAGCCAAAAACATTCAGTACTTC.